This T cell receptor (beta chain) was found in a study of blood T cell repertoires in COVID-19. Study-level background: COVID-19 samples, acute and convalescent, were from the United States, Italy and Spain. Sample material is recorded as cDNA or gDNA derived from T cells, B-cell-depleted T cells, or PBMCs.

The V end lost 5 bases, the J end lost 9 bases, and 17 bases lay between the germline ends. The CDR3 totals 15 residues. Germline CDR1 and CDR2: SEHNR and FQNEAQ (reference sequence). Under the authors' procedure: Amplification of reference gene primers was used by the study to estimate nucleated cell counts. Libraries were prepared by immunoSEQ multiplex PCR; TCRdb keeps only in-frame clonotypes and omits some of them. That table is the source of V, J and clone size, and D and trimming were worked out from the DNA. This repertoire shows 85,000 to 120,000 clones, 60% to 80% found once; its top ten account for 9.5% to 10%.

Sequencing used peripheral blood. This chain uses TRBV7-9 with TRBJ1-6, with no clear D. The receptor was derived from a man between 60 and 75 years old with active or convalescent COVID-19. The CDR3 DNA sequence: TGTGCCAGCAGCCCCCCGCTGCACCGCGGTTCACCCCTCCACTTT. Protein: CASSPPLHRGSPLHF.